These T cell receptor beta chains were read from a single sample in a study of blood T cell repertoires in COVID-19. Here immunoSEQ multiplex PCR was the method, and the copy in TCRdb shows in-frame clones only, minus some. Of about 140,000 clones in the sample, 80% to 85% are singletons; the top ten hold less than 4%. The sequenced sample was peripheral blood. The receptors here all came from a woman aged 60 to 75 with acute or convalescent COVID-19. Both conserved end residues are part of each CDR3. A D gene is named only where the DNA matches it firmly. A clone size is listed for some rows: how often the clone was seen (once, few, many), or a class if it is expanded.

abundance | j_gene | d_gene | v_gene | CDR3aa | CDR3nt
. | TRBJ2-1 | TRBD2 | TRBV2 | CASSGLAGVNEQFF | TGTGCCAGCAGTGGGTTAGCGGGAGTTAATGAGCAGTTCTTC
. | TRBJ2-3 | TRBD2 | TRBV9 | CASSVAGLAGLDTQYF | TGTGCCAGCAGCGTAGCAGGACTAGCGGGTTTAGATACGCAGTATTTT
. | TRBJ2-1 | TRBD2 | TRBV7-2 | CASSIGLAAYNEQFF | TGTGCCAGCAGCATCGGGCTAGCGGCTTACAATGAGCAGTTCTTC
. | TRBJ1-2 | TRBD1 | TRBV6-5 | CASSSDRRQGSYGYTF | TGTGCCAGCAGTTCCGATAGACGACAGGGGAGCTATGGCTACACCTTC
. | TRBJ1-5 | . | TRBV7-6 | CASSLAGTGNQPQHF | TGTGCCAGCAGCCTCGCCGGGACTGGGAATCAGCCCCAGCATTTT
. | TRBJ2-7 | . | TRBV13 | CASSLRSGAYEQYF | TGTGCCAGCAGCTTAAGAAGCGGAGCCTACGAGCAGTACTTC
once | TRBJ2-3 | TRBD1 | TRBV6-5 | CASRRQGSDTQYF | TGTGCCAGCCGCCGACAGGGGTCAGATACGCAGTATTTT
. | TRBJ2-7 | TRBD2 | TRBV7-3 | CASSFPSGGTYEQYF | TGTGCCAGCAGCTTTCCCAGCGGGGGGACCTACGAGCAGTACTTC
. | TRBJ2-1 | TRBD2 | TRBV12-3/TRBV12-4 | CASSLGTRNEQFF | TGTGCCAGCAGTTTAGGGACTAGAAATGAGCAGTTCTTC
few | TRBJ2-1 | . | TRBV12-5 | CASGLVSNEQFF | TGTGCTAGTGGTTTGGTATCAAATGAGCAGTTCTTC
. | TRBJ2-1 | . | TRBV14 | CASSRQNFASEQFF | TGTGCCAGCAGCCGACAGAACTTCGCCAGTGAGCAGTTCTTC
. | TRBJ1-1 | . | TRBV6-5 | CASNRQGFGEAFF | TGTGCCAGCAATCGGCAGGGGTTTGGTGAAGCTTTCTTT
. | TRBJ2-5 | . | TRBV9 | CASSAGSTRQETQYF | TGTGCCAGCAGCGCGGGATCGACGCGCCAAGAGACCCAGTACTTC
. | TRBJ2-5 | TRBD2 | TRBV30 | CAWRRLAEQETQYF | TGTGCCTGGAGGCGACTAGCGGAACAAGAGACCCAGTACTTC
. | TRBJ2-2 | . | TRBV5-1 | CASSLGRGLVSNTGELFF | TGCGCCAGCAGCTTGGGTAGGGGCTTAGTTTCGAACACCGGGGAGCTGTTTTTT
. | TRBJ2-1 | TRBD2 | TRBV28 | CASSPLLGLAGPIAEQFF | TGTGCCAGCAGCCCCCTACTGGGACTAGCGGGACCAATTGCTGAGCAGTTCTTC
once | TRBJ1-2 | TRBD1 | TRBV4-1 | CASSQEGRGLNYGYTF | TGCGCCAGCAGCCAAGAAGGCAGGGGGCTTAACTATGGCTACACCTTC
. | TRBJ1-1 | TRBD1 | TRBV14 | CASRGQGRTEAFF | TGTGCCAGCAGGGGACAGGGACGGACTGAAGCTTTCTTT
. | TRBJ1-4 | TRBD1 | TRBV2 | CASAVDRGNEKLFF | TGTGCCAGCGCGGTCGACAGGGGGAACGAAAAACTGTTTTTT
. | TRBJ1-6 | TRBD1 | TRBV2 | CASSEVGTGEPLHF | TGTGCCAGCAGTGAAGTGGGGACAGGGGAGCCCCTCCACTTT
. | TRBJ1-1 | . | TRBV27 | CASRSLGGNTEAFF | TGTGCCAGCAGATCCCTGGGGGGGAACACTGAAGCTTTCTTT
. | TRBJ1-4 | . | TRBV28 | CASSYGRGEKLFF | TGTGCCAGCAGCTATGGGAGGGGGGAAAAACTGTTTTTT
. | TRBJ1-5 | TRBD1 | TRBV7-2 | CASSLVPGGKQPQHF | TGTGCCAGCAGCTTAGTGCCAGGGGGCAAGCAGCCCCAGCATTTT
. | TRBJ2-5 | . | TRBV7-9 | CASSLATTAQETQYF | TGTGCCAGCAGCTTAGCGACCACAGCACAAGAGACCCAGTACTTC
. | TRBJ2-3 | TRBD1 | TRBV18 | CASSPLGTGGTDTQYF | TGTGCCAGCTCACCACTAGGGACAGGAGGCACAGATACGCAGTATTTT
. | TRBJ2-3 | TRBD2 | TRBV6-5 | CASSYSPSGSDTQYF | TGTGCCAGCAGTTACTCCCCTAGCGGGAGTGATACGCAGTATTTT
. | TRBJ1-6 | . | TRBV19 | CASSSRGETLALHF | TGTGCCAGTAGTTCTCGTGGCGAGACATTGGCCCTCCACTTT
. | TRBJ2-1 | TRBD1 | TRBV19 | CASSITYRGRGSYNEQFF | TGTGCCAGTAGTATAACCTACAGGGGGCGCGGATCCTACAATGAGCAGTTCTTC
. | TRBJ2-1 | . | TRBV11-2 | CASSPSPYNEQFF | TGTGCCAGCAGCCCCTCCCCTTACAATGAGCAGTTCTTC
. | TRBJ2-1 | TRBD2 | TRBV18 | CASSPRSGNNNEQFF | TGTGCCAGCTCACCCAGGAGCGGGAATAACAATGAGCAGTTCTTC
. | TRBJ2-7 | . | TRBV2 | CASSEDQREQYF | TGTGCCAGCAGCGAAGACCAGCGCGAGCAGTACTTC
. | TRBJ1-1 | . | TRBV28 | CASSSTGKGRTEAFF | TGTGCCAGCAGTTCAACAGGGAAGGGGCGGACTGAAGCTTTCTTT
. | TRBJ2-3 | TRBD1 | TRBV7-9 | CASSSNRGMTDTQYF | TGTGCCAGCAGCTCTAACAGGGGTATGACAGATACGCAGTATTTT
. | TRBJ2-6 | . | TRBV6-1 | CASSEALGANVLTF | TGTGCCAGCAGTGAAGCGTTAGGGGCCAACGTCCTGACTTTC
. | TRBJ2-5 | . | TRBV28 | CASSFVAVRATQETQYF | TGTGCCAGCAGTTTTGTTGCGGTCAGGGCGACCCAAGAGACCCAGTACTTC
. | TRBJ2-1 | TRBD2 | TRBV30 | CAWSSGTSGINFF | TGTGCCTGGAGTTCCGGGACTAGCGGGATAAACTTCTTC
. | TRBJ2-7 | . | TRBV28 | CASRTTGPSYEQYF | TGTGCCAGCAGAACTACAGGACCCTCCTACGAGCAGTACTTC
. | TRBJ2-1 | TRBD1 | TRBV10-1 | CASSESGGQDDEQFF | TGCGCCAGCAGTGAGTCTGGGGGACAGGACGATGAGCAGTTCTTC
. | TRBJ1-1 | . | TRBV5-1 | CASSPAGASPTEAFF | TGCGCCAGCAGCCCGGCGGGGGCGAGTCCCACTGAAGCTTTCTTT
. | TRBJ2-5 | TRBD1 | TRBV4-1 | CASSLIPGQGYGETQYF | TGCGCCAGCAGCCTTATCCCGGGACAGGGATATGGAGAGACCCAGTACTTC
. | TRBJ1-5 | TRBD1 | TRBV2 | CASRPDRVRSNQPQHF | TGTGCCAGCAGGCCCGACAGGGTTAGAAGCAATCAGCCCCAGCATTTT
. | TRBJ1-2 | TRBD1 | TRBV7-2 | CASRPRTGNHYTF | TGTGCCAGCAGGCCCAGGACAGGGAATCATTACACCTTC
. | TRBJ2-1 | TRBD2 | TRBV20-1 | CSASAPGRSTDNEQFF | TGCAGTGCTAGTGCACCCGGGAGGTCCACCGACAATGAGCAGTTCTTC
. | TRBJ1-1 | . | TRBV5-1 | CASSLGQGGWTEAFF | TGCGCCAGCAGCTTGGGGCAGGGAGGATGGACTGAAGCTTTCTTT
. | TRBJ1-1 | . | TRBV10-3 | CAISESAGITSTEAFF | TGTGCCATCAGTGAGTCTGCCGGGATTACCTCCACTGAAGCTTTCTTT
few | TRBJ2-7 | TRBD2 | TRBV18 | CASSPASLAGGPHEQYF | TGTGCCAGCTCACCAGCGTCCCTAGCGGGAGGGCCCCACGAGCAGTACTTC
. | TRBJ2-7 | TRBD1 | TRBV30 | CAWSGRRQGESEQYF | TGTGCCTGGAGTGGCCGGAGACAGGGGGAGAGCGAGCAGTACTTC
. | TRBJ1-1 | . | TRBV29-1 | CSVGSGLNTEAFF | TGCAGCGTTGGGAGCGGGTTGAACACTGAAGCTTTCTTT
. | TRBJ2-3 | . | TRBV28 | CASSFIGRGRTDTQYF | TGTGCCAGCAGTTTTATCGGCAGGGGAAGGACAGATACGCAGTATTTT
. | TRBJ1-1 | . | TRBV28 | CASTWTVNTEAFF | TGTGCCAGCACCTGGACAGTTAACACTGAAGCTTTCTTT
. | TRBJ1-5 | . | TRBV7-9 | CASSLGGARYSNQPQHF | TGTGCCAGCAGCTTAGGTGGGGCTCGCTATAGCAATCAGCCCCAGCATTTT
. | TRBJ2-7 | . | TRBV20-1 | CSASNAGTSFLEQYF | TGCAGTGCTAGTAACGCCGGGACTTCCTTTCTTGAGCAGTACTTC
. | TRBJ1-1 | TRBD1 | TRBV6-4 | CASRTEGALNTEAFF | TGTGCCAGCAGGACCGAGGGGGCCCTGAACACTGAAGCTTTCTTT
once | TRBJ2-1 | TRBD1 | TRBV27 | CASSSGTGYNEQFF | TGTGCCAGCAGTTCCGGGACAGGGTACAATGAGCAGTTCTTC
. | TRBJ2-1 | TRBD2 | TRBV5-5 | CASSGTLAGPYNEQFF | TGTGCCAGCAGCGGGACCCTAGCGGGGCCTTACAATGAGCAGTTCTTC